The sequence of this T cell receptor beta chain was determined in a study of shared clonotypes between healthy human individuals. Naivety among CD8 cells was defined by CD45RO negativity and positive CCR7 selection, thereby excluding terminally differentiated effector memory CD45RA+ cells. CDR1 SEHNR and CDR2 FQNEAQ come from the germline V gene (reference sequence). Germline trimming cut 0 bases from V and 1 base from J; bases unmatched to any gene: 2. The CDR3 is 15 residues long. Assay used: immunoSEQ multiplex PCR; TCRdb lists only in-frame clones, some missing. The sample holds more than 2 million clones, about 95% seen once. On this clone: Other nucleotide sequences from this sample produce the same CDR3.

The V call is TRBV7-9, the J call TRBJ2-7, with 8 bases aligning to TRBD2. Material: naive CD8+ T cells sorted from blood. This sequence was found in a man younger than 35 in good health. The DNA for the CDR3 is TGTGCCAGCAGCTTAGCTAGCGGGGTATCCTACGAGCAGTACTTC. It codes for CASSLASGVSYEQYF.